This passage covers 10 T cell receptor beta chains from one sample sequenced in a study of PD-L1 blockade in urothelial cancer. Repertoires were generated with immunoSEQ multiplex PCR, while TCRdb's copy carries only in-frame clones and drops some. The sample yields about 45,000 clones, nearly 90% seen once. Specified time point: pretreatment peripheral blood. The sample here was PBMCs, taken around atezolizumab (anti-PD-L1) treatment. The receptors derive from a donor at least 40 years old with urothelial cancer.

The chain carries TRBV28 and TRBJ2-5; a weak D match, TRBD2 (7 bases). CDR3 length: 13 residues. Germline V gene data show CDR1 as MDHEN and CDR2 as SYDVKM. V lost 8 bases to trimming and J lost 2 bases, with 12 bases between them. The CDR3 region has the DNA TGTGCCAGCCGAGGGGGGGAGCAAGAGACCCAGTACTTC. As protein: CASRGGEQETQYF.

J is TRBJ2-7 and V is TRBV10-2, with TRBD1 matching over 9 bases. Germline loops: CDR1 WSHSY, CDR2 SAAADI. The junction had 3 bases not matched to a gene; V was cut back by 0 bases and J by 3 bases. The CDR3 length is 15 residues. DNA of the CDR3: TGCGCCAGCAGTGAGTCGGCGGGACAGGGCTACGAGCAGTACTTC. Its protein product is CASSESAGQGYEQYF.

The chain joins TRBV5-5 to TRBJ2-5; possibly TRBD1 for D (6 bases). V shed 4 bases and J shed 5 bases, with 18 bases lying between them. The germline CDR1 and CDR2 sequences are SGHKS and YYEKEE (reference sequence). The CDR3 loop spans 15 amino acids. The CDR3 DNA follows: TGTGCCAGCAGCCCGGGGACAAACCCGGGGGAGACCCAGTACTTC. Its translation: CASSPGTNPGETQYF. Looking up the rest from reference TRBV5-5 and TRBJ2-5 gives the full variable domain: DAGVTQSPTHLIKTRGQQVTLRCSPISGHKSVSWYQQVLGQGPQFIFQYYEKEERGRGNFPDRFSARQFPNYSSELNVNALLLGDSALYLCASSPGTNPGETQYFGPGTRLLVL.

J is TRBJ2-5 and V is TRBV7-9; TRBD1 might be the D (6 bases). Per germline, CDR1 SEHNR and CDR2 FQNEAQ (reference sequence). Deletions cut 2 bases from V and 4 bases from J, with 8 bases between. This CDR3 has 13 amino acids. The CDR3 sequence: CASSLIGGETQYF. The CDR3 DNA sequence: TGTGCCAGCAGCTTAATAGGGGGAGAGACCCAGTACTTC. Supplemented by reference TRBV7-9 and TRBJ2-5, the full variable domain reads DTGVSQNPRHKITKRGQNVTFRCDPISEHNRLYWYRQTLGQGPEFLTYFQNEAQLEKSRLLSDRFSAERPKGSFSTLEIQRTEQGDSAMYLCASSLIGGETQYFGPGTRLLVL.

V is TRBV19 and J is TRBJ2-7; the match to TRBD2 covers 11 bases. This CDR3 comprises 16 residues. J was trimmed by 9 bases and V by 5 bases; bases with no gene match: 15. Germline CDR1 is LNHDA and CDR2 is SQIVND (reference sequence). CDR3 DNA: TGTGCCAGTAGTGAATATGGATCTAGCGGGAGGATGGTGCAGTACTTC. This encodes CASSEYGSSGRMVQYF.

This clone was seen just once. This sequence joins TRBV9 and TRBJ1-4; D not resolved. V was pared by 0 bases and J by 5 bases, with 8 bases between. This CDR3 contains 14 residues. Germline V CDR1 and CDR2: SGDLS, YYNGEE. The CDR3 spells CASSVAAGNEKLFF. The CDR3 bases are TGTGCCAGCAGCGTAGCGGCAGGAAATGAAAAACTGTTTTTT.

Only one count was recorded for this clone. As DNA, the CDR3 is TGCAGCGTTGTGGGGACAGGGACGGGGAATGAGCAGTTCTTC. As protein: CSVVGTGTGNEQFF. The chain couples TRBV29-1 to TRBJ2-1; 9 bases fit TRBD1. With V trimmed by 4 bases and J by 7 bases, 8 bases remained unmatched. This CDR3 is 14 amino acids long. CDR1 and CDR2 from the germline V gene are SQVTM and ANQGSEA.

This clone came up a few times. V usage is TRBV5-5 and J usage is TRBJ1-2; D might be TRBD1 (5 bases). Trimming took 0 bases from V and 8 from J, leaving 17 bases between them. Germline assignment: CDR1 SGHKS and CDR2 YYEKEE (reference sequence). The CDR3 is 15 amino acids. The CDR3 here is CASSLAGVAMGGYTF. DNA for the CDR3: TGTGCCAGCAGCTTGGCGGGGGTCGCGATGGGGGGCTACACCTTC.

The chain carries TRBV5-1 and TRBJ1-1, with D tentatively TRBD1 (6 bases). V lost 0 bases and J 6 bases, leaving 12 bases between the germline ends. Germline CDR1 reads SGHRS; CDR2 reads YFSETQ. This CDR3 region has 14 residues. CDR3 region: CASSLGGTSSEAFF. DNA of the CDR3: TGCGCCAGCAGCTTGGGGGGGACAAGCTCTGAAGCTTTCTTT. Supplemented by reference TRBV5-1 and TRBJ1-1, the full variable domain reads KAGVTQTPRYLIKTRGQQVTLSCSPISGHRSVSWYQQTPGQGLQFLFEYFSETQRNKGNFPGRFSGRQFSNSRSEMNVSTLELGDSALYLCASSLGGTSSEAFFGQGTRLTVV.

The chain recombines TRBV9 with TRBJ2-3, with 8 bases identical to TRBD2. Germline CDR1 and CDR2: SGDLS and YYNGEE. With 0 bases clipped from V and 4 bases from J, the junction kept 7 bases outside the gene matches. The CDR3 extends over 16 amino acids. The CDR3: CASSVAASGQPDTQYF. The CDR3 coding sequence is TGTGCCAGCAGCGTAGCGGCTAGCGGGCAACCAGATACGCAGTATTTT.